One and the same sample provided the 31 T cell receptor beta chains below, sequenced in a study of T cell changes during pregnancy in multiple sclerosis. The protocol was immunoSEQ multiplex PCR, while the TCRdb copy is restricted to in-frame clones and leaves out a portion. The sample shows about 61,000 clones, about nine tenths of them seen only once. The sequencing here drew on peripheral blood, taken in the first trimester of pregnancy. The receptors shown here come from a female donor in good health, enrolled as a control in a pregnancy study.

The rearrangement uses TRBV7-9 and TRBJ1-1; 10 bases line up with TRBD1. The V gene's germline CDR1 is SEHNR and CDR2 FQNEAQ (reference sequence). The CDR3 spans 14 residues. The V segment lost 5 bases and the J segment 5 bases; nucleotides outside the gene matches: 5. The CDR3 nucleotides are TGTGCCAGCAGCCCGGGACAGGGGTGGACTGAAGCTTTCTTT. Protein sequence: CASSPGQGWTEAFF. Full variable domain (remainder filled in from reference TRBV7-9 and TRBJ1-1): DTGVSQNPRHKITKRGQNVTFRCDPISEHNRLYWYRQTLGQGPEFLTYFQNEAQLEKSRLLSDRFSAERPKGSFSTLEIQRTEQGDSAMYLCASSPGQGWTEAFFGQGTRLTVV.

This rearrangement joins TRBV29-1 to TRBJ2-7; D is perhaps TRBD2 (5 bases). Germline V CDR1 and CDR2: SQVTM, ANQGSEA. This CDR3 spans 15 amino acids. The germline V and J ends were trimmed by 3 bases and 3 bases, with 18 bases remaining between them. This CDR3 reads CSVEGDFGGGYEQYF. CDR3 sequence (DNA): TGCAGCGTTGAGGGTGACTTCGGAGGAGGCTACGAGCAGTACTTC.

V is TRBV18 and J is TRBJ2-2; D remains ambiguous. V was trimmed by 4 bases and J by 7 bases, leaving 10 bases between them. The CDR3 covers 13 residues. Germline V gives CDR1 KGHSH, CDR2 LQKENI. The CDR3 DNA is TGTGCCAGCTCACGGATACAGAGCGGGGAGCTGTTTTTT. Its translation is CASSRIQSGELFF. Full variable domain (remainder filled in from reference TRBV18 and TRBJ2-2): NAGVMQNPRHLVRRRGQEARLRCSPMKGHSHVYWYRQLPEEGLKFMVYLQKENIIDESGMPKERFSAEFPKEGPSILRIQQVVRGDSAAYFCASSRIQSGELFFGEGSRLTVL.

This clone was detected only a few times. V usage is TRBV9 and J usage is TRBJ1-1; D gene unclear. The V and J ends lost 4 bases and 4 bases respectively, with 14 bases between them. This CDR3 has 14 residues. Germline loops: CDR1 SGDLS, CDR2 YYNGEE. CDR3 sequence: CASSLRDYGTEAFF. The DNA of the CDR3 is TGTGCCAGCAGCCTCCGGGATTATGGCACTGAAGCTTTCTTT.

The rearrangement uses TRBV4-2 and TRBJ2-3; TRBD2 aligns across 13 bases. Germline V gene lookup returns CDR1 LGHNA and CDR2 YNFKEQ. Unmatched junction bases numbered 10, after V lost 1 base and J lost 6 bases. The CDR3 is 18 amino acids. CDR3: CASSQGGQLAGGRDTQYF. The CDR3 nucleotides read TGTGCCAGCAGCCAAGGCGGGCAACTAGCGGGGGGGAGGGATACGCAGTATTTT.

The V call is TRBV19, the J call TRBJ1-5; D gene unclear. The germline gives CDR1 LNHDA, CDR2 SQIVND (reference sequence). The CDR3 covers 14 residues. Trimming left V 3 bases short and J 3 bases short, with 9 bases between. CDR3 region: CASSIWQDNQPQHF. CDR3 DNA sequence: TGTGCCAGTAGTATTTGGCAAGACAATCAGCCCCAGCATTTT.

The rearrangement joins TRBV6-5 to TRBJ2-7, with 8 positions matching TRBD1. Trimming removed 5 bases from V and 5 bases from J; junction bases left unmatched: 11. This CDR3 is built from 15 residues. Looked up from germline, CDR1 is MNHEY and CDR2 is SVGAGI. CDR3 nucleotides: TGTGCCAGCAGTCAGGACAGGGTTTCGGGGGACGAGCAGTACTTC. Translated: CASSQDRVSGDEQYF.

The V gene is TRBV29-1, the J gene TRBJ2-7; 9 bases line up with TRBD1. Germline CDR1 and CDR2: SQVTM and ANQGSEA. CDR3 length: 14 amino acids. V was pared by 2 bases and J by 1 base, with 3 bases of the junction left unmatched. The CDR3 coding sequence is TGCAGCGTTGAAACCGGGACAGGGTCCTACGAGCAGTACTTC. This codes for CSVETGTGSYEQYF.

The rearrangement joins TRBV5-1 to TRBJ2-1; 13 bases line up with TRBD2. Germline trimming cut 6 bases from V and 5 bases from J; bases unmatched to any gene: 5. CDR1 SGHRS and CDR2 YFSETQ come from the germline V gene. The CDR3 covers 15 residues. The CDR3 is CASTLAGGRNNEQFF. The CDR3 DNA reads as TGCGCCAGCACACTAGCGGGGGGGAGAAACAATGAGCAGTTCTTC.

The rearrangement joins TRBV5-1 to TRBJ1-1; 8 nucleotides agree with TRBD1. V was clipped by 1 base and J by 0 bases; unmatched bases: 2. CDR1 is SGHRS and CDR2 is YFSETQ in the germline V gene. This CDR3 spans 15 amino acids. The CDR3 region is CASSLQGQVNTEAFF. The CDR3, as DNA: TGCGCCAGCAGCTTGCAGGGACAGGTGAACACTGAAGCTTTCTTT. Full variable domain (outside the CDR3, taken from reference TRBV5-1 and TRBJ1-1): KAGVTQTPRYLIKTRGQQVTLSCSPISGHRSVSWYQQTPGQGLQFLFEYFSETQRNKGNFPGRFSGRQFSNSRSEMNVSTLELGDSALYLCASSLQGQVNTEAFFGQGTRLTVV.

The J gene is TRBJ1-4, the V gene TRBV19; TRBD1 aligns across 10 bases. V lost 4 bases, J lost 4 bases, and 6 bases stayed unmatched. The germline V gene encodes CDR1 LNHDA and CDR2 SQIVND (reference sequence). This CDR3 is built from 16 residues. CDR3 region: CASSSETGGLNEKLFF. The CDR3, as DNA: TGTGCCAGTAGTAGTGAGACAGGGGGCCTTAATGAAAAACTGTTTTTT.

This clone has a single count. CDR3 DNA sequence: TGCGCCAGCAGCCTGGGACTAACGAACACCGGGGAGCTGTTTTTT. Protein sequence: CASSLGLTNTGELFF. The genes are TRBV5-1 and TRBJ2-2; 7 bases fit TRBD2. The CDR3 loop spans 15 amino acids. The ends lost 4 bases at V and 0 bases at J; junction bases unmatched: 3. Germline V gene lookup returns CDR1 SGHRS and CDR2 YFSETQ.

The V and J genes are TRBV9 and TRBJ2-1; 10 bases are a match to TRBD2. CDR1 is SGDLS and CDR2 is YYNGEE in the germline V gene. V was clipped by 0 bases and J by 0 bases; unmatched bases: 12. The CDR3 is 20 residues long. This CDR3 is CASSVATAGGSQSSYNEQFF. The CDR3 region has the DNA TGTGCCAGCAGCGTAGCGACAGCGGGGGGGTCTCAGAGCTCCTACAATGAGCAGTTCTTC.

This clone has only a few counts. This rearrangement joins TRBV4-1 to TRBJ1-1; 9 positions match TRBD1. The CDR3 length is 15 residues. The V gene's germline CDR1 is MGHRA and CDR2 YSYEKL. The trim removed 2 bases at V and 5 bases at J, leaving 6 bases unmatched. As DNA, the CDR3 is TGCGCCAGCAGCCAACCTGGACAGGGGAAGACTGAAGCTTTCTTT. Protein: CASSQPGQGKTEAFF.

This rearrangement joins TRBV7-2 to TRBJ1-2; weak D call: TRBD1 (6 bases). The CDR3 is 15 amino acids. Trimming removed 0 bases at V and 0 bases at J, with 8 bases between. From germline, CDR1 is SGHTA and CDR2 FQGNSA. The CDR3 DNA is TGTGCCAGCAGCTTAGCTGGGGGCTCTAACTATGGCTACACCTTC. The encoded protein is CASSLAGGSNYGYTF.

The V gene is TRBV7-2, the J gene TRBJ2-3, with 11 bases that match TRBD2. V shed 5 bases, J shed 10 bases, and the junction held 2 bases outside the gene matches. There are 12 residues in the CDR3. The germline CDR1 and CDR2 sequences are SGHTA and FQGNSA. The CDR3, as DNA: TGTGCCAGCAGCCGTAGCGGGGGGGCGCAGTATTTT. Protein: CASSRSGGAQYF. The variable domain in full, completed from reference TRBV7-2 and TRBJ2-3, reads GAGVSQSPSNKVTEKGKDVELRCDPISGHTALYWYRQSLGQGLEFLIYFQGNSAPDKSGLPSDRFSAERTGGSVSTLTIQRTQQEDSAVYLCASSRSGGAQYFGPGTRLTVL.

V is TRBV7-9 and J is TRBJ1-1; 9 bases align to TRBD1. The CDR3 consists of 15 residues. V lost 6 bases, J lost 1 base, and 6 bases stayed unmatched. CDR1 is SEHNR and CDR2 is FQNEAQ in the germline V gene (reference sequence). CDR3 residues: CASSLGTGRNTEAFF. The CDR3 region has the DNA TGTGCCAGCAGTTTGGGGACAGGGAGGAACACTGAAGCTTTCTTT.

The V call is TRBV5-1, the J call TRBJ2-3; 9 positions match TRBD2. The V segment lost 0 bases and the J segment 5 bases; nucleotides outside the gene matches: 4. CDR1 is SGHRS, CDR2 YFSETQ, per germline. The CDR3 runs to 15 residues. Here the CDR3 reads CASSLGASGVDTQYF. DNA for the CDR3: TGCGCCAGCAGCTTGGGGGCTAGCGGGGTAGATACGCAGTATTTT. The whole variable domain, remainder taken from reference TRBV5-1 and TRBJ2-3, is KAGVTQTPRYLIKTRGQQVTLSCSPISGHRSVSWYQQTPGQGLQFLFEYFSETQRNKGNFPGRFSGRQFSNSRSEMNVSTLELGDSALYLCASSLGASGVDTQYFGPGTRLTVL.

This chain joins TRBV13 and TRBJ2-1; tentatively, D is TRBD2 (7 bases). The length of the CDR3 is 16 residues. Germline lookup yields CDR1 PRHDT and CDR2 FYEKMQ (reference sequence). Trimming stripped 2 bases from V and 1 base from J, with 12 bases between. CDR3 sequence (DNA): TGTGCCAGCAGCTTACACAGGGAGGGTTCCTACAATGAGCAGTTCTTC. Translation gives CASSLHREGSYNEQFF.

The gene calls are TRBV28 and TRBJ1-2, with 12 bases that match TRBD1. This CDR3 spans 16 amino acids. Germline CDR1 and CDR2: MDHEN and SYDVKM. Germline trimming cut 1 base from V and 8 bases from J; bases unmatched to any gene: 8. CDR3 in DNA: TGTGCCAGCAGTTTATTCGGGACAGGGGGCGCGGGCGGCTACACCTTC. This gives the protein CASSLFGTGGAGGYTF.

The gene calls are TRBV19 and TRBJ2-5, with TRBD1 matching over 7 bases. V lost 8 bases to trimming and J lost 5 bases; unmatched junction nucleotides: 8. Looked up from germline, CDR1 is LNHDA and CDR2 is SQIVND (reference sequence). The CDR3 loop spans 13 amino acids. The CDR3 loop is CASGAQGTETQYF. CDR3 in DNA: TGTGCCAGTGGCGCACAGGGGACCGAGACCCAGTACTTC.

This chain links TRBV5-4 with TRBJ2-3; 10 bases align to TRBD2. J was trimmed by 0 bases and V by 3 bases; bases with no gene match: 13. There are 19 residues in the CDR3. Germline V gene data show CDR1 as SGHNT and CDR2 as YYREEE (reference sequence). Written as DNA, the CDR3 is TGTGCCAGCAGCTCTTTCCTTAGCGGGGGGTTAACTAGCACAGATACGCAGTATTTT. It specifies CASSSFLSGGLTSTDTQYF.

CDR3 residues: CASSDSSQRPDYTF. The CDR3 DNA reads TGTGCCAGCAGTGATTCAAGCCAGCGGCCAGATTACACCTTC. V usage is TRBV2 and J usage is TRBJ1-2; no firm D call. V was shortened by 3 bases and J by 11 bases, with 19 bases between the two germline ends. The CDR3 covers 14 residues. Germline V CDR1 and CDR2: SNHLY, FYNNEI.

CDR3 sequence: CASTPGVWETDTQYF. The CDR3 nucleotides are TGTGCCAGCACTCCGGGGGTGTGGGAAACAGATACGCAGTATTTT. This chain links TRBV9 with TRBJ2-3; a possible D gene is TRBD2 (6 bases). The CDR3 is 15 amino acids. V lost 6 bases and J lost 3, with 17 bases in between. The germline V gene has CDR1 SGDLS and CDR2 YYNGEE.

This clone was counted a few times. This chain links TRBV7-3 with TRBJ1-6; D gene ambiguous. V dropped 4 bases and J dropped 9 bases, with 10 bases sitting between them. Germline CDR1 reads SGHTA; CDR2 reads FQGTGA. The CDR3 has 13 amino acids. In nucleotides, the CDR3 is TGTGCCAGCAGCTCAACGTCGGTTTCACCCCTCCACTTT. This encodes CASSSTSVSPLHF.

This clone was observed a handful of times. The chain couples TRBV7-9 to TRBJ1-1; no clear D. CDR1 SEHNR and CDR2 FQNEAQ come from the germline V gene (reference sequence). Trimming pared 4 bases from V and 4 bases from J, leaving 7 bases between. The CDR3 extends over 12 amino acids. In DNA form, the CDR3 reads TGTGCCAGCAGCTCCCCCGTCACTGAAGCTTTCTTT. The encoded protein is CASSSPVTEAFF.

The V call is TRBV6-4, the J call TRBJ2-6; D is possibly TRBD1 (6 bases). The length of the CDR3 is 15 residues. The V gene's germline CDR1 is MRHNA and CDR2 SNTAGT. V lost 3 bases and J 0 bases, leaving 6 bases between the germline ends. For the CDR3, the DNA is TGTGCCAGCAGTGAGACAGGCTCTGGGGCCAACGTCCTGACTTTC. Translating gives CASSETGSGANVLTF.

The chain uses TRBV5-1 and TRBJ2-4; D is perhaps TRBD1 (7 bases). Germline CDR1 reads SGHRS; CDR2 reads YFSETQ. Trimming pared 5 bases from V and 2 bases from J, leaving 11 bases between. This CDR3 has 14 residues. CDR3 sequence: CASRQGGPKNIQYF. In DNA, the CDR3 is TGCGCCAGCAGGCAGGGGGGCCCCAAAAACATTCAGTACTTC.

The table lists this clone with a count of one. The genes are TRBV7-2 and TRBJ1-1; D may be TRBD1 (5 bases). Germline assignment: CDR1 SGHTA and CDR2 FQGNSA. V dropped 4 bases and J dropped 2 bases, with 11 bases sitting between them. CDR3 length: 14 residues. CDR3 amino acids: CASSSMTANTEAFF. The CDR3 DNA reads TGTGCCAGCAGCTCTATGACAGCTAACACTGAAGCTTTCTTT.

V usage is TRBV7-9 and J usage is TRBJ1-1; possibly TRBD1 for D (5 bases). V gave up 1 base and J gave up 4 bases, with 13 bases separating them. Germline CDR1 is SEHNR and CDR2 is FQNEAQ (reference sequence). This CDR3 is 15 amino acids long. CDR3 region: CASSLGPRVGTEAFF. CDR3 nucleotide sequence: TGTGCCAGCAGCTTAGGGCCCAGGGTGGGCACTGAAGCTTTCTTT.

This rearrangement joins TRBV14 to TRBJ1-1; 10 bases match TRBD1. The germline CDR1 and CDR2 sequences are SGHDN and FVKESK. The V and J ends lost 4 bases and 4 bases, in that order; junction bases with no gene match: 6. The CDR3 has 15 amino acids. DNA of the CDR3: TGTGCCAGCAGCCGTGGACAGGGGGTGGGCACTGAAGCTTTCTTT. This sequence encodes CASSRGQGVGTEAFF.